Shown below are 21 T cell receptor beta chains from a single sample sequenced in a study of blood T cell repertoires in COVID-19. Assay used: immunoSEQ multiplex PCR; TCRdb lists only in-frame clones, some missing. Found here are about 42,000 clones, about 86% of them singletons; the top ten hold around 60%. The sequencing sample was made of peripheral blood. The receptor set was obtained from a man between 65 and 85 years old with acute or convalescent COVID-19.

The rearrangement links TRBV6-5 to TRBJ1-1; 9 nucleotides align to TRBD1. The junction had 9 bases not matched to a gene; V was cut back by 6 bases and J by 7 bases. Germline V lookup: CDR1 MNHEY, CDR2 SVGAGI. The CDR3 loop spans 14 amino acids. The CDR3 DNA is TGTGCCAGCAGCCCGGGACAGGGATTCAATGAAGCTTTCTTT. Amino acids: CASSPGQGFNEAFF.

Here the CDR3 DNA reads TGTGCCAGCAGTGGACAACCCCACGGGGGAACCGGGGAGCTGTTTTTT. It specifies CASSGQPHGGTGELFF. V and J are TRBV6-1 and TRBJ2-2; D is perhaps TRBD2 (6 bases). Per germline, CDR1 MNHNS and CDR2 SASEGT. The V end lost 4 bases, the J end lost 5 bases, and 17 bases lay between the germline ends. The CDR3 is 16 residues long.

The rearrangement links TRBV6-2 or TRBV6-3 to TRBJ1-5, with TRBD1 matching 7 bases. CDR3 size: 14 residues. Germline CDR1 and CDR2: MNHEY and SVGEGT. V was clipped by 6 bases and J by 0 bases; unmatched bases: 2. The CDR3 DNA reads as TGTGCCAGCAGCCGGGACAGTAGCAATCAGCCCCAGCATTTT. Its protein is CASSRDSSNQPQHF.

The chain carries TRBV30 and TRBJ2-2; a possible D gene is TRBD2 (5 bases). This CDR3 is 14 amino acids long. Looked up from germline, CDR1 is GTSNPN and CDR2 is SVGIG (reference sequence). Trimming shortened V by 3 bases and J by 3 bases, and 11 bases separated the two germline ends. In DNA, the CDR3 is TGTGCCTGGAGCGGAAGGACTGACACCGGGGAGCTGTTTTTT. Its translation is CAWSGRTDTGELFF.

V usage is TRBV6-5 and J usage is TRBJ2-7; 7 nucleotides agree with TRBD1. CDR1 MNHEY and CDR2 SVGAGI come from the germline V gene. V lost 5 bases and J lost 2; bases outside the gene matches: 6. The CDR3 has 14 amino acids. The CDR3 coding sequence is TGTGCCAGCAGTCGACGGGGACAGACCTACGAGCAGTACTTC. This translates into CASSRRGQTYEQYF.

The chain employs TRBV6-5 and TRBJ2-7; TRBD1 aligns across 9 bases. Germline V gene data show CDR1 as MNHEY and CDR2 as SVGAGI. The CDR3 sequence is 14 residues long. V shed 4 bases and J 3 bases; nucleotides not matched to a gene: 4. CDR3: CASSSPGQGYEQYF. DNA for the CDR3: TGTGCCAGCAGTTCACCGGGACAGGGCTACGAGCAGTACTTC.

V is TRBV4-1 and J is TRBJ1-2; D perhaps matches TRBD1 (5 bases). The CDR3 runs to 14 residues. Per germline, CDR1 MGHRA and CDR2 YSYEKL. The germline V and J ends were trimmed by 5 bases and 2 bases, with 12 bases remaining between them. CDR3 sequence: CASSSGTVNYGYTF. CDR3 nucleotide sequence: TGCGCCAGCAGCTCCGGGACTGTCAACTATGGCTACACCTTC.

This chain links TRBV6-5 with TRBJ1-3; D is ambiguous. Germline V gene sequence: CDR1 MNHEY, CDR2 SVGAGI. Between the trimmed V and J ends, which lost 0 bases and 4 bases, there was a span of 13 bases. The CDR3 covers 16 residues. CDR3 DNA: TGTGCCAGCAGTTACTCGCACCCTAGGTCCGGAAACACCATATATTTT. Translated: CASSYSHPRSGNTIYF.

The V gene is TRBV29-1, the J gene TRBJ1-4; possibly TRBD1 for D (6 bases). V was pared by 5 bases and J by 8 bases, with 15 bases between. The CDR3 contains 13 residues. Germline lookup yields CDR1 SQVTM and CDR2 ANQGSEA. This chain's CDR3 is CSVCLQGGEKLFF. CDR3 nucleotide sequence: TGCAGCGTTTGTTTACAGGGCGGCGAAAAACTGTTTTTT.

Only a few counts were recorded for this clone. Other DNA sequences of this sample code for an identical CDR3. The chain is built from TRBV7-2 and TRBJ2-7; D is unclear. This CDR3 contains 15 residues. Looked up from germline, CDR1 is SGHTA and CDR2 is FQGNSA. V was pared by 1 base and J by 0 bases, with 10 bases between. The CDR3 bases are TGTGCCAGCAGCTTAGTTAGCACAAGCTCCTACGAGCAGTACTTC. This sequence encodes CASSLVSTSSYEQYF.

This chain connects TRBV19 to TRBJ1-4; tentatively, D is TRBD1 (5 bases). The germline V and J ends were trimmed by 2 bases and 8 bases, with 15 bases remaining between them. The germline gives CDR1 LNHDA, CDR2 SQIVND (reference sequence). The CDR3 is 15 residues long. CDR3 nucleotide sequence: TGTGCCAGTAGTATATTAGGGGCCCCTCTCGAAAAACTGTTTTTT. Its protein product is CASSILGAPLEKLFF.

The rearrangement joins TRBV30 to TRBJ2-7, with 7 nucleotides matching TRBD2. Losses at the gene ends were 3 bases for V and 6 bases for J; bases not matched to a gene: 8. Germline assignment: CDR1 GTSNPN and CDR2 SVGIG (reference sequence). The CDR3 totals 13 residues. The chain's CDR3 is CAWSRGGGGEQYF. The CDR3 DNA reads as TGTGCCTGGAGCCGTGGCGGGGGTGGCGAGCAGTACTTC.

This clone appeared once. The CDR3 DNA reads as TGTGCCAGCAGCGTAGGGACAGCCAGAGAAAAACTGTTTTTT. Its protein product is CASSVGTAREKLFF. The rearrangement uses TRBV9 and TRBJ1-4, with D perhaps TRBD1 (6 bases). V was shortened by 0 bases and J by 8 bases, with 11 bases between the two germline ends. CDR3 length: 14 residues. Per the germline V gene, CDR1 is SGDLS and CDR2 is YYNGEE.

V is TRBV6-5 and J is TRBJ1-5, with 8 bases that match TRBD1. The germline CDR1 and CDR2 sequences are MNHEY and SVGAGI. V shed 4 bases and J 6 bases; nucleotides not matched to a gene: 8. The CDR3 runs to 15 residues. The CDR3 sequence: CASSSDRGQVQPQHF. The CDR3 DNA reads TGTGCCAGCAGTTCCGACAGGGGACAGGTTCAGCCCCAGCATTTT.

V usage is TRBV12-5 and J usage is TRBJ2-3; 7 bases match TRBD2. The CDR3 is 15 residues long. The junction had 9 bases not matched to a gene; V was cut back by 9 bases and J by 0 bases. Germline V gene data show CDR1 as LGHNT and CDR2 as FRNRAP. The CDR3 nucleotides are TGTGCTAGCGAGGGAGGGCTTCTAAGCACAGATACGCAGTATTTT. It specifies CASEGGLLSTDTQYF.

V and J are TRBV27 and TRBJ1-6; 7 bases align to TRBD1. CDR1 and CDR2 (germline): MNHEY, SMNVEV (reference sequence). The CDR3 extends over 16 amino acids. The V gene end was trimmed by 2 bases and the J gene end by 6 bases; junction bases not matched to a gene: 7. The CDR3 region has the DNA TGTGCCAGCAGTTTAGGGACAGCTTATCTTAATTCACCCCTCCACTTT. It yields the protein CASSLGTAYLNSPLHF.

This chain links TRBV4-1 with TRBJ1-2; tentative D call: TRBD1 (5 bases). The CDR3 consists of 14 residues. Looked up from germline, CDR1 is MGHRA and CDR2 is YSYEKL. Between the trimmed V and J ends, which lost 0 bases and 8 bases, there was a span of 13 bases. As DNA, the CDR3 is TGCGCCAGCAGCCAAGACAGGGTCGGGCGGGGCTACACCTTC. Translation gives CASSQDRVGRGYTF.

This chain uses TRBV19 with TRBJ1-4; D is uncertain. The germline CDR1 and CDR2 sequences are LNHDA and SQIVND (reference sequence). The CDR3 contains 15 residues. Trimming removed 1 base from V and 8 bases from J, with 14 bases in between. In DNA form, the CDR3 reads TGTGCCAGTAGTATAGCCGCGGGGAAAGGAGAAAAACTGTTTTTT. Translating gives CASSIAAGKGEKLFF.

This clone has only one observation. This chain joins TRBV30 and TRBJ1-3, with D unclear. The CDR3 extends over 15 amino acids. V lost 0 bases and J lost 0, with 9 bases in between. Looked up from germline, CDR1 is GTSNPN and CDR2 is SVGIG (reference sequence). DNA for the CDR3: TGTGCCTGGAGTGTAGACACGTTCTCTGGAAACACCATATATTTT. Its protein product is CAWSVDTFSGNTIYF.

The chain joins TRBV6-5 to TRBJ1-4; D is ambiguous. The CDR3 extends over 15 amino acids. Germline CDR1 and CDR2: MNHEY and SVGAGI. With 4 bases removed from V and 0 bases from J, the gap between germline ends came to 9 bases. The CDR3 loop reads CASSSGRATNEKLFF. The CDR3 DNA reads as TGTGCCAGCAGTTCGGGGAGAGCAACTAATGAAAAACTGTTTTTT.

This clone occurred a few times. V gene TRBV6-6 combines with J gene TRBJ2-7; TRBD2 matches 7 bases. The germline V gene has CDR1 MNHNY and CDR2 SVGAGI (reference sequence). V lost 1 base, J lost 7 bases, and 7 bases stayed unmatched. This CDR3 spans 14 amino acids. Here the CDR3 DNA reads TGTGCCAGCAGTTACTACGGGTGGGAGGGGGAGCAGTACTTC. It encodes CASSYYGWEGEQYF.